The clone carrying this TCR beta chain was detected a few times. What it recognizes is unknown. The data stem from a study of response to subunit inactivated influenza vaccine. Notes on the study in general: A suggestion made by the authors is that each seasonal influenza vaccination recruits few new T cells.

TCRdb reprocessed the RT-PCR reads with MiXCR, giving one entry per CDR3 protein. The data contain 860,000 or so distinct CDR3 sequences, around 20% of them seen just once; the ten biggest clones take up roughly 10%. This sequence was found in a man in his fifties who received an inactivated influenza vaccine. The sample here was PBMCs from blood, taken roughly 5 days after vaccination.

The CDR3 DNA reads TGTGCCAGCAGTTCTAGCGGTCCCCCTGGGGAGCAGTACTTC. It specifies CASSSSGPPGEQYF. This chain connects TRBV28 to TRBJ2-7, with 7 bases matching TRBD2. Germline assignment: CDR1 MDHEN and CDR2 SYDVKM. The CDR3 is 14 residues long. Trimming cost V 4 bases and J 7 bases; bases outside gene matches: 10.